This T cell receptor beta chain was captured by sequencing in a study of cytomegalovirus exposure and HLA in healthy donors. CDR1 is PRHDT, CDR2 FYEKMQ, per germline (reference sequence). CDR3 size: 13 residues. V was clipped by 4 bases and J by 2 bases, with 9 bases between them. Primers included in the PCR were 60 Vbeta and 13 Jbeta primers. Assay used: immunoSEQ multiplex PCR; TCRdb lists only in-frame clones, some missing. The table includes some 140,000 clones, 65% to 85% detected once. Material: PBMCs. This sequence originates from a man aged 18 to 30 in good health and CMV-seronegative. V gene TRBV13 combines with J gene TRBJ2-7, with a tentative D call TRBD1 (5 bases). The CDR3 coding sequence is TGTGCCAGCAGCTCCACGACAGCCTACGAGCAGTACTTC. Translating it yields CASSSTTAYEQYF.